This is a list of T cell receptor beta chains from one sample in a study of response to subunit inactivated influenza vaccine. TCRdb independently ran MiXCR on the RT-PCR reads; one entry per CDR3 protein. The sample has hundreds of thousands of distinct CDR3 sequences, over 9% seen once. These sequences were also reported in another study, on T cells expressing NK-cell markers.

The sequencing used PBMCs from blood, collected on the day of vaccination. The receptors come from a man between 45 and 60 years old who received an inactivated influenza vaccine. Both conserved end residues are part of each CDR3. The D gene is left open where the match is weak. Rows give clone size only sometimes, using once, few, many, or a class for an expanded clone.

V: TRBV6-5
size: few
J: TRBJ1-5
D: .
CDR3: CASSYFVRGGNQPQHF
DNA: TGTGCCAGCAGTTACTTCGTAAGGGGTGGCAATCAGCCCCAGCATTTT

V: TRBV6-2/TRBV6-3
size: once
J: TRBJ2-7
D: TRBD1
CDR3: CASSPYGDRGAYKQYF
DNA: TGTGCCAGCAGCCCCTACGGGGACAGGGGAGCCTACAAGCAGTACTTC

V: TRBV13
size: many
J: TRBJ2-7
D: TRBD1
CDR3: CASTRVGTVGSYEQYF
DNA: TGTGCCAGCACCCGGGTGGGGACAGTCGGCTCCTACGAGCAGTACTTC

V: TRBV29-1
size: .
J: TRBJ2-7
D: .
CDR3: CSVGRTEIFYEQYF
DNA: TGCAGCGTGGGCCGGACAGAGATTTTCTACGAGCAGTACTTC

V: TRBV24-1
size: .
J: TRBJ1-1
D: .
CDR3: CATRPTRASNTEAFF
DNA: TGTGCCACCAGACCCACGAGGGCATCGAACACTGAAGCTTTCTTT

V: TRBV20-1
size: .
J: TRBJ2-5
D: TRBD2
CDR3: CSAPKGSGVQETQYF
DNA: TGCAGTGCTCCGAAGGGTAGCGGGGTTCAAGAGACCCAGTACTTC

V: TRBV7-9
size: few
J: TRBJ2-3
D: TRBD2
CDR3: CASSLAPGGPYTDTQYF
DNA: TGTGCCAGCAGCTTAGCCCCGGGAGGGCCTTACACAGATACGCAGTATTTT

V: TRBV4-3
size: many
J: TRBJ2-3
D: TRBD2
CDR3: CASSQRTSGNTQYF
DNA: TGCGCCAGCAGCCAGCGGACTAGCGGGAATACGCAGTATTTT

V: TRBV2
size: .
J: TRBJ1-1
D: .
CDR3: CASRQGIAEAFF
DNA: TGTGCCAGCAGGCAGGGTATTGCTGAAGCTTTCTTT

V: TRBV12-3/TRBV12-4
size: .
J: TRBJ1-2
D: TRBD1
CDR3: CASSLRQGVSYGYTF
DNA: TGTGCCAGCAGTTTACGACAGGGGGTTTCATATGGCTACACCTTC

V: TRBV5-1
size: many
J: TRBJ2-3
D: .
CDR3: CASSHKEQTDTQYF
DNA: TGCGCCAGCAGCCATAAAGAACAGACAGATACGCAGTATTTT

V: TRBV20-1
size: .
J: TRBJ1-1
D: .
CDR3: CSADPGGGTEAFF
DNA: TGCAGTGCCGACCCGGGGGGTGGGACTGAAGCTTTCTTT

V: TRBV11-2
size: few
J: TRBJ2-3
D: TRBD2
CDR3: CATRTGTSGVPPYF
DNA: TGTGCCACCCGAACCGGGACTAGCGGGGTGCCGCCGTATTTT

V: TRBV20-1
size: .
J: TRBJ2-7
D: TRBD2
CDR3: CSATDEGTSAEQYF
DNA: TGCAGTGCTACAGACGAGGGGACTAGCGCCGAGCAGTACTTC

V: TRBV18
size: many
J: TRBJ1-1
D: .
CDR3: CASSTDGNTEAFF
DNA: TGTGCCAGCTCAACGGACGGGAACACTGAAGCTTTCTTT

V: TRBV27
size: few
J: TRBJ1-5
D: .
CDR3: CASSLYRDSAQPQHF
DNA: TGTGCCAGCAGTTTGTACAGGGACTCCGCTCAGCCCCAGCATTTT

V: TRBV11-2
size: many
J: TRBJ2-1
D: TRBD2
CDR3: CASSLDSLGLAGGSEQFF
DNA: TGTGCCAGCAGCTTAGATAGTCTCGGACTAGCGGGAGGAAGTGAGCAGTTCTTC

V: TRBV7-2
size: many
J: TRBJ1-2
D: TRBD1
CDR3: CASSDRQGSNYGYTF
DNA: TGTGCCAGCAGCGACCGACAGGGGTCGAACTATGGCTACACCTTC

V: TRBV4-2
size: few
J: TRBJ2-1
D: TRBD2
CDR3: CASSQLAGEGNEQFF
DNA: TGTGCCAGCAGCCAATTAGCGGGGGAGGGCAATGAGCAGTTCTTC

V: TRBV4-1
size: few
J: TRBJ2-5
D: TRBD2
CDR3: CASSHTPGLAGATKETQYF
DNA: TGCGCCAGCAGCCATACACCGGGACTAGCGGGGGCTACCAAAGAGACCCAGTACTTC

V: TRBV5-1
size: .
J: TRBJ2-1
D: TRBD2
CDR3: CASRPPGGAHVYNEQFF
DNA: TGCGCCAGCAGACCCCCGGGGGGGGCCCATGTCTACAATGAGCAGTTCTTC

V: TRBV5-1
size: few
J: TRBJ2-5
D: .
CDR3: CASSEVARRSETQYF
DNA: TGCGCCAGCAGCGAGGTGGCCCGGCGATCAGAGACCCAGTACTTC

V: TRBV19
size: .
J: TRBJ2-7
D: TRBD1
CDR3: CASSADREYGEQYF
DNA: TGTGCCAGTAGTGCGGACAGGGAATACGGCGAGCAGTACTTC

V: TRBV3-1
size: .
J: TRBJ2-7
D: .
CDR3: CASSQVSTGQYF
DNA: TGTGCCAGCAGCCAAGTATCAACAGGGCAGTACTTC

V: TRBV20-1
size: .
J: TRBJ2-7
D: TRBD2
CDR3: CSAPTALAGYEQYF
DNA: TGCAGTGCCCCTACGGCCCTAGCGGGCTACGAGCAGTACTTC

V: TRBV28
size: few
J: TRBJ2-4
D: .
CDR3: CASRTGHIQYF
DNA: TGTGCCAGCAGAACCGGGCACATTCAGTACTTC

V: TRBV29-1
size: many
J: TRBJ2-3
D: .
CDR3: CSVGTDTQYF
DNA: TGCAGCGTTGGAACAGATACGCAGTATTTT

V: TRBV29-1
size: few
J: TRBJ2-1
D: TRBD2
CDR3: CSVRGLAGNNEQFF
DNA: TGCAGCGTTAGGGGTCTAGCGGGAAACAATGAGCAGTTCTTC

V: TRBV5-1
size: many
J: TRBJ2-1
D: TRBD1
CDR3: CASSPSGQGSNEQFF
DNA: TGCGCCAGCAGCCCTTCGGGACAGGGAAGCAATGAGCAGTTCTTC

V: TRBV15
size: .
J: TRBJ2-3
D: .
CDR3: CATSRDVDTQYF
DNA: TGTGCCACCAGCAGAGATGTTGATACGCAGTATTTT

V: TRBV4-3
size: few
J: TRBJ2-7
D: .
CDR3: CASSQDPRASYEQYF
DNA: TGCGCCAGCAGCCAAGATCCCCGGGCATCTTACGAGCAGTACTTC

V: TRBV5-1
size: few
J: TRBJ2-7
D: TRBD2
CDR3: CASSSRGSGLFNEQYF
DNA: TGCGCCAGCAGCTCCCGGGGTAGCGGGCTCTTCAACGAGCAGTACTTC

V: TRBV5-1
size: .
J: TRBJ2-3
D: TRBD2
CDR3: CASSYGRGATTDTQYF
DNA: TGCGCCAGCAGCTATGGGCGGGGGGCTACCACAGATACGCAGTATTTT

V: TRBV5-4
size: many
J: TRBJ1-1
D: TRBD1
CDR3: CASSSGTGGNTEAFF
DNA: TGTGCCAGCAGCTCGGGGACAGGTGGGAACACTGAAGCTTTCTTT

V: TRBV9
size: many
J: TRBJ2-2
D: TRBD2
CDR3: CASSVSGGPPTGELFF
DNA: TGTGCCAGCAGCGTCTCGGGGGGGCCTCCCACCGGGGAGCTGTTTTTT

V: TRBV21-1
size: .
J: TRBJ1-5
D: .
CDR3: CASSPGVGGSNQPQHF
DNA: TGTGCCAGCAGCCCTGGGGTGGGCGGTAGCAATCAGCCCCAGCATTTT

V: TRBV7-6
size: .
J: TRBJ2-5
D: TRBD1
CDR3: CASSLLGQGYGETQYF
DNA: TGTGCCAGCAGCTTATTGGGACAGGGGTATGGAGAGACCCAGTACTTC

V: TRBV7-2
size: .
J: TRBJ2-2
D: .
CDR3: CASSFTSNTGELFF
DNA: TGTGCCAGCAGCTTTACTAGCAACACCGGGGAGCTGTTTTTT

V: TRBV4-2
size: many
J: TRBJ2-7
D: TRBD1
CDR3: CASSQATGGPYEQYF
DNA: TGTGCCAGCAGCCAAGCGACAGGGGGCCCCTACGAGCAGTACTTC

V: TRBV12-3/TRBV12-4
size: few
J: TRBJ1-2
D: TRBD1
CDR3: CASTGTDYGYTF
DNA: TGTGCCAGCACCGGGACAGACTATGGCTACACCTTC

V: TRBV5-6
size: .
J: TRBJ2-7
D: TRBD2
CDR3: CASSVSGTRRDEQYF
DNA: TGTGCCAGCAGCGTTTCCGGGACTAGGAGGGACGAGCAGTACTTC

V: TRBV7-2
size: few
J: TRBJ2-7
D: .
CDR3: CASSQSRARGYEQYF
DNA: TGTGCCAGCAGCCAAAGCAGGGCCAGGGGCTACGAGCAGTACTTC

V: TRBV5-5
size: .
J: TRBJ2-6
D: .
CDR3: CASSLYGGDSGANVLTF
DNA: TGTGCCAGCAGCTTGTACGGCGGAGACTCTGGGGCCAACGTCCTGACTTTC